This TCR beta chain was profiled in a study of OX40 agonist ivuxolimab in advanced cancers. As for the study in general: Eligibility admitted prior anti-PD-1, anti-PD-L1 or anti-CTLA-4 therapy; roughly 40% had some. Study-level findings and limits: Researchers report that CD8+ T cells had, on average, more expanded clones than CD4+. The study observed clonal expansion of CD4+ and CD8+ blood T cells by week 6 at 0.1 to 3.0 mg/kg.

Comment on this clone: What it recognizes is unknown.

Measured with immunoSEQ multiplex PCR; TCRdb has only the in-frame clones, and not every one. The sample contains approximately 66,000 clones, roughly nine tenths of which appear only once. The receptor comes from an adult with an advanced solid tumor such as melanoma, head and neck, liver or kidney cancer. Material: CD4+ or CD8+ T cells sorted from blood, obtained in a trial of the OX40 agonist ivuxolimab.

The DNA for the CDR3 is TGTGCCAGCAGCGCCCGACTAGCGGGAGGCGACACAGATACGCAGTATTTT. This codes for CASSARLAGGDTDTQYF. The chain couples TRBV9 to TRBJ2-3; 13 nucleotides match TRBD2. CDR1 SGDLS and CDR2 YYNGEE come from the germline V gene. The CDR3 extends over 17 amino acids. V shed 3 bases and J 2 bases; nucleotides not matched to a gene: 6. The full variable domain, completed using reference TRBV9 and TRBJ2-3, is DSGVTQTPKHLITATGQRVTLRCSPRSGDLSVYWYQQSLDQGLQFLIQYYNGEERAKGNILERFSAQQFPDLHSELNLSSLELGDSALYFCASSARLAGGDTDTQYFGPGTRLTVL.